This T cell receptor (beta chain) was recovered during a study of cytomegalovirus exposure and HLA in healthy donors. General observations from the study: TCR beta sequences numbering under 20,000 were associated with HLA alleles at 0.05 false discovery rate in a later analysis. The number of N-insertions in an Asian-associated ancestry cluster was reportedly below the approximately 600-donor mean in a later analysis.

PCR used 60 Vbeta primers and 13 Jbeta primers. TCRdb's copy holds only in-frame clones and misses some; the assay was immunoSEQ multiplex PCR. The table lists about 190,000 clones, 85% of them singletons. Trimming cost V 5 bases and J 5 bases, with 9 bases left between them. Per the germline V gene, CDR1 is SGHNT and CDR2 is YENEEA. CDR3 length: 12 residues. Those who donated were healthy bone marrow donors. Concerning this clone: No antigen is known for it.

This clonotype originated in a boy aged 2-9 years in good health and CMV-seronegative. The material sequenced was PBMCs. V gene TRBV11-3 combines with J gene TRBJ2-5; D call uncertain. This chain's CDR3 is CASSLDTETQYF. The CDR3 DNA reads as TGTGCCAGCAGCCTTGACACCGAGACCCAGTACTTC.